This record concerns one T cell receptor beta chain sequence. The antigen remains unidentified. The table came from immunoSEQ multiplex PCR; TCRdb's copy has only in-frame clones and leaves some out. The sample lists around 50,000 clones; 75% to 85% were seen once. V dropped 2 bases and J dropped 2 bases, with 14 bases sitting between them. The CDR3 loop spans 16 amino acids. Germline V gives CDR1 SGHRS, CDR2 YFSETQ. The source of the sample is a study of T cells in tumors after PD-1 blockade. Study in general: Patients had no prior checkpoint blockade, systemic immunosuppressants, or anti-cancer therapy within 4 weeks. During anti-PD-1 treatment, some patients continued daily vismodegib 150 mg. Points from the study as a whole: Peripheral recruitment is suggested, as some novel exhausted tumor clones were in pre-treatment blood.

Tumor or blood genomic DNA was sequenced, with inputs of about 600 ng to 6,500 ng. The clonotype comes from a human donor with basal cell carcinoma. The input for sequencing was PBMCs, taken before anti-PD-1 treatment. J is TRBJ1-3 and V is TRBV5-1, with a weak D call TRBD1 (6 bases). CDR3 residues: CASSLSTGITGNTIYF. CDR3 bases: TGCGCCAGCAGCTTATCAACAGGGATAACTGGAAACACCATATATTTT.